Here is one T cell receptor (beta chain) with its context. The antigen it binds to is not known. Base qualities are missing; no much larger clone stands one base away. CDR1 and CDR2, per the germline V gene (reference sequence), are SEHNR and FQNEAQ. Its CDR3 holds 14 amino acids, cysteine through phenylalanine. Just CDR3 DNA is preserved here, 42 bases in frame from base 1. Trimming removed 0 bases from V and 8 bases from J, leaving 13 bases between the germline ends. TCRbeta CDR3 regions were amplified from genomic DNA by means of the immunoSEQ Assay, a bias-controlled multiplex PCR. The study's own analysis went as follows. The number of nucleated cells in each sample was estimated from the amplification of reference gene primers within the assay. To quantify the absolute abundance of each unique TCRbeta CDR3 rearrangement, sequence reads were collapsed and filtered. Productive Simpson clonality was computed per sample as the square root of Simpson's diversity index over productive rearrangements. TCRdb took this table from immuneACCESS and kept in-frame rearrangements with V and J called. Such tables lack part of the clones; where checked against another copy, unresolved V genes explain under half of the gap, and the rest is unexplained. The DNA was the basis for D and trimming; V, J and clone size are from that table. The table for this sample lists about 260,000 clones; 84% of them were counted only once. The top ten hold less than 5% of the sample.

The sample is drawn from a study of blood T cell repertoires in COVID-19 (dated by TCRdb to 2019 to 2021). Describing the broader study: Samples from collaborators originated in the United States, Italy and Spain and spanned both the acute and convalescent phases of COVID-19. A de-identified subject ID, COVID-19 status, age in years and sex were almost always included in the sample metadata. Deeply sampled blood TCRbeta repertoires from subjects exposed to, actively infected with, or recovered from COVID-19 were included in the dataset. The material from the prospective study consisted of cDNA or gDNA derived from T cells, B-cell-depleted T cells, or PBMCs. Where available, HLA class I and class II types were obtained from metadata supplied by the sample provider rather than from assay-based typing. Samples were obtained from the ongoing ImmuneRACE study (first 160 participants) and from 1,000 to 1,500 subjects provided by 6 global collaborators. The repertoires were released in a freely available public database intended as a resource for research on the immune response to SARS-CoV-2.

What the authors observed across the whole study: How much clinical and demographic metadata was included differed by source and by participant, and the metadata was provided uncurated.

Whole blood was collected in K2EDTA tubes by collaborating institutions according to the institutions' own protocols. For TCRbeta analysis, collaborators shipped samples as frozen whole blood, isolated PBMCs, or DNA extracted from either of those sample types. Recombination linked TRBV7-9 to TRBJ1-1; no D gene call is confident. Sequenced input: peripheral blood. The sequence came from a man in his 60s with acute or convalescent COVID-19. The CDR3 region reads CASSLALGQREAFF. The nucleotides read TGTGCCAGCAGCTTAGCGCTCGGGCAGCGGGAAGCTTTCTTT.